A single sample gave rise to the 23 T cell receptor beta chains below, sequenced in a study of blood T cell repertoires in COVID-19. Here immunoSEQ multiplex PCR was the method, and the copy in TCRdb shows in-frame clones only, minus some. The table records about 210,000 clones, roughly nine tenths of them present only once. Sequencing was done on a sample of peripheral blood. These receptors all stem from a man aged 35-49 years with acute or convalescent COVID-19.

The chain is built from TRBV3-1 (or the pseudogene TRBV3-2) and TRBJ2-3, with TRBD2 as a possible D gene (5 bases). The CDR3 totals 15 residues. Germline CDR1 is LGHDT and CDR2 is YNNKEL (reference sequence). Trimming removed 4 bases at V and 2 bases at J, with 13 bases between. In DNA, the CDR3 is TGTGCCAGCAGCCTGTCGGGATCCTACACAGATACGCAGTATTTT. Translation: CASSLSGSYTDTQYF.

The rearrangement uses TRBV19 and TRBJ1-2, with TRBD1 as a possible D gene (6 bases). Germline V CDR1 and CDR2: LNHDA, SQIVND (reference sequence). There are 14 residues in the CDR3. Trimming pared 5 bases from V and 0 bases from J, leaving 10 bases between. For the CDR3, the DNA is TGTGCCAGTAGTCTCGGACAGACTAACTATGGCTACACCTTC. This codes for CASSLGQTNYGYTF.

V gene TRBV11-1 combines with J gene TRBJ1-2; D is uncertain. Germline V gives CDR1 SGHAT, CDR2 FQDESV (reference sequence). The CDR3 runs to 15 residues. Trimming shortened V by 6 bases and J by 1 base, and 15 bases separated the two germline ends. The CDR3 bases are TGTGCCAGCAGTCCCGGAGGGTCCCTTAACTATGGCTACACCTTC. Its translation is CASSPGGSLNYGYTF.

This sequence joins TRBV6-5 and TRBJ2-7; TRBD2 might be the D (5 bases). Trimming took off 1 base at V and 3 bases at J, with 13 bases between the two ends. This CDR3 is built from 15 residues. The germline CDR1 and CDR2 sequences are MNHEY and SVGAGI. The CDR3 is CASSYWAGGDYEQYF. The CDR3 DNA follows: TGTGCCAGCAGTTACTGGGCGGGTGGAGACTACGAGCAGTACTTC.

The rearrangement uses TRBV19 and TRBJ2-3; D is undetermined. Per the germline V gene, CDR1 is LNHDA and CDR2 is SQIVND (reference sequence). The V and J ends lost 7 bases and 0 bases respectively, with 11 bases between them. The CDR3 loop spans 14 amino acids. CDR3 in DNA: TGTGCCAGTACCCCGCAGTCTAGCACAGATACGCAGTATTTT. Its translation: CASTPQSSTDTQYF.

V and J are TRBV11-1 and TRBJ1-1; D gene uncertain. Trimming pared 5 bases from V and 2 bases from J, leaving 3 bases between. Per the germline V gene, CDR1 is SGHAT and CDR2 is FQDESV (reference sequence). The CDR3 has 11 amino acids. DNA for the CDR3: TGTGCCAGCAGCCTAAACACTGAAGCTTTCTTT. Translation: CASSLNTEAFF.

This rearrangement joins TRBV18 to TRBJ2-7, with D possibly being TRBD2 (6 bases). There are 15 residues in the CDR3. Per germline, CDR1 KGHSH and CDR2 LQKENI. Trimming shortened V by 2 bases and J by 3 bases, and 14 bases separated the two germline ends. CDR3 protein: CASSPFGEVHYEQYF. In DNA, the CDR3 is TGTGCCAGCTCACCATTCGGGGAGGTGCACTACGAGCAGTACTTC.

DNA of the CDR3: TGTGCCAGCAGTCCTAACCGGGACTTTGCCTACGAGCAGTACTTC. It specifies CASSPNRDFAYEQYF. The chain joins TRBV27 to TRBJ2-7, with D tentatively TRBD2 (6 bases). The ends were cut back, 5 bases at V and 2 bases at J, with 16 bases in the middle. The CDR3 extends over 15 amino acids. The germline V gene has CDR1 MNHEY and CDR2 SMNVEV (reference sequence).

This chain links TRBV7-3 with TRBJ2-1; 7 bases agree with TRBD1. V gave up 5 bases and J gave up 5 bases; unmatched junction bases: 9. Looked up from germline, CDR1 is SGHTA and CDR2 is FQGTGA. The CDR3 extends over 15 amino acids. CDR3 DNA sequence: TGTGCCAGCAGCCCTTCGGGACAGAGGAACAATGAGCAGTTCTTC. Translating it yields CASSPSGQRNNEQFF.

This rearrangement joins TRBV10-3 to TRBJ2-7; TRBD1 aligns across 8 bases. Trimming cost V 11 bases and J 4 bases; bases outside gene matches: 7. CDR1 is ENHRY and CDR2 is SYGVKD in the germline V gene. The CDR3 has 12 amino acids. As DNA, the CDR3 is TGTGCCGCGTCTGGACAGGGATACGAGCAGTACTTC. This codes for CAASGQGYEQYF.

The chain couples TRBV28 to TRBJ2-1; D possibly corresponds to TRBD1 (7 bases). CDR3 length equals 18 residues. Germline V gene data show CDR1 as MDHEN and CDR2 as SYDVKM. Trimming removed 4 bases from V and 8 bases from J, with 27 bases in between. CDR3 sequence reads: CASSSGTAFRDFGDEQFF. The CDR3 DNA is TGTGCCAGCAGTTCTGGGACAGCATTCCGGGACTTCGGCGATGAGCAGTTCTTC.

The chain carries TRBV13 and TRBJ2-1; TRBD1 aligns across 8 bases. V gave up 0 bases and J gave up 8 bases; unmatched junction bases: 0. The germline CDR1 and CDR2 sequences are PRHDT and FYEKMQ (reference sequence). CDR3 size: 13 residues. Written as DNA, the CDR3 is TGTGCCAGCAGCTTAGGACAGGGGGATGAGCAGTTCTTC. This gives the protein CASSLGQGDEQFF. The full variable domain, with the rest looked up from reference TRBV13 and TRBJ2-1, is AAGVIQSPRHLIKEKRETATLKCYPIPRHDTVYWYQQGPGQDPQFLISFYEKMQSDKGSIPDRFSAQQFSDYHSELNMSSLELGDSALYFCASSLGQGDEQFFGPGTRLTVL.

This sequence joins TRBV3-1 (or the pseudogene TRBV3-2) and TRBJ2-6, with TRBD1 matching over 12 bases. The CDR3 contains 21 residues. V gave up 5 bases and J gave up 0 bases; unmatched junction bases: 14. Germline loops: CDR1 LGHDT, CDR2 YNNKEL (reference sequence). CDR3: CASSSRDRGRFHLSGANVLTF. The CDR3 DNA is TGTGCCAGCAGCTCCCGGGACAGGGGGCGCTTCCACCTCTCTGGGGCCAACGTCCTGACTTTC.

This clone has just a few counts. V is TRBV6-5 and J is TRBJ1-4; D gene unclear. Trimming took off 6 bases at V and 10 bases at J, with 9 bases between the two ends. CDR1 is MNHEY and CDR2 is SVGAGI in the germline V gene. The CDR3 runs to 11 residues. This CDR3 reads CASSALGKLFF. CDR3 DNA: TGTGCCAGCAGCGCGCTTGGAAAACTGTTTTTT.

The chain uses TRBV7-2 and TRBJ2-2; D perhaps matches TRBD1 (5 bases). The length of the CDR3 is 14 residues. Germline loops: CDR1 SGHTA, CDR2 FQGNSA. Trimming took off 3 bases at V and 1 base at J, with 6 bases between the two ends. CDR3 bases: TGTGCCAGCAGCTTTGACAGGAACACCGGGGAGCTGTTTTTT. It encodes CASSFDRNTGELFF.

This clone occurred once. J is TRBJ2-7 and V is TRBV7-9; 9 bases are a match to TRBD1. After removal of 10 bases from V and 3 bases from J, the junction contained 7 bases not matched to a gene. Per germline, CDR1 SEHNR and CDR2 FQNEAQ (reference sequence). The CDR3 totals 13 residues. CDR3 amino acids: CATRRTGDYEQYF. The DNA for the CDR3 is TGTGCCACAAGACGGACAGGGGACTACGAGCAGTACTTC.

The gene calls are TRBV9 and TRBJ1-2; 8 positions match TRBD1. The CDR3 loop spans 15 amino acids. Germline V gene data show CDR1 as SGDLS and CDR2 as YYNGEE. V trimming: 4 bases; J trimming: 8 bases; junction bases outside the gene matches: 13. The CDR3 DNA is TGTGCCAGCAGCCCCCGGGACAGGAAAGAGGAAGGCTACACCTTC. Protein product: CASSPRDRKEEGYTF.

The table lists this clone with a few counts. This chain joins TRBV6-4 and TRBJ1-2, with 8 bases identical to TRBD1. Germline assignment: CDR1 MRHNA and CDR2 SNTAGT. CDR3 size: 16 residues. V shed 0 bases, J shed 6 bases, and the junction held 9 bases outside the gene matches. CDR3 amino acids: CASSDSNQGARNGYTF. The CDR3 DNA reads TGTGCCAGCAGTGACTCGAATCAGGGGGCGAGGAATGGCTACACCTTC.

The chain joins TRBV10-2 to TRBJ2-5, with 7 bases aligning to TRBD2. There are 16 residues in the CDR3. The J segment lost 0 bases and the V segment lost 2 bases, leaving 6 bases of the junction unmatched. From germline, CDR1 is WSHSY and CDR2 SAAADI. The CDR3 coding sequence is TGCGCCAGCAGTGAGCCCGGCCTAGCGGACCAAGAGACCCAGTACTTC. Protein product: CASSEPGLADQETQYF.

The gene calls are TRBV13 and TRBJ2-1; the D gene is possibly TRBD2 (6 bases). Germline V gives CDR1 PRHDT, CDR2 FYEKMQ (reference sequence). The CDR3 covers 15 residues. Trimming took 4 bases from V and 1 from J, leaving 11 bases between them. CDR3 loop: CASSWGLASYNEQFF. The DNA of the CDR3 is TGTGCCAGCAGCTGGGGTCTAGCGTCCTACAATGAGCAGTTCTTC.

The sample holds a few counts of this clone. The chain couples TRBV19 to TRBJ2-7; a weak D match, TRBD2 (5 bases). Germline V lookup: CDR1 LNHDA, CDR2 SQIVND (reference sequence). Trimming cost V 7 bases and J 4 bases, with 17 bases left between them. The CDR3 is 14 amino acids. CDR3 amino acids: CASKVGPRAYEQYF. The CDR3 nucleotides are TGTGCCAGTAAGGTTGGGCCGCGGGCTTACGAGCAGTACTTC.

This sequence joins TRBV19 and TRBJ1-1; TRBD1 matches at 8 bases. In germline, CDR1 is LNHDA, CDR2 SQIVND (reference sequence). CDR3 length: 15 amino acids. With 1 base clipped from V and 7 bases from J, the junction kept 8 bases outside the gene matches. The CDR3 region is CASSIGTGMQIEAFF. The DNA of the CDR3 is TGTGCCAGTAGTATAGGGACAGGGATGCAGATTGAAGCTTTCTTT.

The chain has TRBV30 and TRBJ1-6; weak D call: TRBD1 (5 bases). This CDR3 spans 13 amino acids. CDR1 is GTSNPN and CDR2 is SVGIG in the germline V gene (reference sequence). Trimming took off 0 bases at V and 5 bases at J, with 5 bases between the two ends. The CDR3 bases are TGTGCCTGGAGTGTACAGGATAATTCACCCCTCCACTTT. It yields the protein CAWSVQDNSPLHF. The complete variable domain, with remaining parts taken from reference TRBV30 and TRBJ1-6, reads SQTIHQWPATLVQPVGSPLSLECTVEGTSNPNLYWYRQAAGRGLQLLFYSVGIGQISSEVPQNLSASRPQDRQFILSSKKLLLSDSGFYLCAWSVQDNSPLHFGNGTRLTVT.